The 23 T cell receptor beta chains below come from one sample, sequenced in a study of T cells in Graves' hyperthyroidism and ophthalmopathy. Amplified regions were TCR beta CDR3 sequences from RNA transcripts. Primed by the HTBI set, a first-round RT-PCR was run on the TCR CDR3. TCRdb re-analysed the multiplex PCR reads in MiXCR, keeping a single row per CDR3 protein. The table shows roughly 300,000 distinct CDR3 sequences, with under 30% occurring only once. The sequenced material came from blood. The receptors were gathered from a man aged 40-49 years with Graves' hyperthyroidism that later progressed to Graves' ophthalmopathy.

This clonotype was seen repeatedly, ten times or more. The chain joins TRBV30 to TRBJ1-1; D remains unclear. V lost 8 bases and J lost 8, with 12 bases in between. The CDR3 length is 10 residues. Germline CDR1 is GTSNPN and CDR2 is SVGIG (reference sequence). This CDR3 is CAVVKVEAFF. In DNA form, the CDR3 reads TGTGCCGTGGTCAAGGTGGAAGCTTTCTTT.

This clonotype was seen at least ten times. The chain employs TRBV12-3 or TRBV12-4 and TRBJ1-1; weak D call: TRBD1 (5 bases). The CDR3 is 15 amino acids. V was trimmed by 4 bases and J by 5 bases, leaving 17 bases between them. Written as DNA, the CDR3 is TGTGCCAGCAGTTGGGGCTGGGGGGGGAGGACTGAAGCTTTCTTT. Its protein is CASSWGWGGRTEAFF.

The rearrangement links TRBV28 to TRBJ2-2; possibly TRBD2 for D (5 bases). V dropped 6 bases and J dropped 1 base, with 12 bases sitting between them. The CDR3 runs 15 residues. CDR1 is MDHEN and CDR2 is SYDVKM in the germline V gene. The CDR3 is CASSKDYLNTGELFF. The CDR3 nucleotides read TGTGCCAGCAGCAAAGACTACCTGAACACCGGGGAGCTGTTTTTT.

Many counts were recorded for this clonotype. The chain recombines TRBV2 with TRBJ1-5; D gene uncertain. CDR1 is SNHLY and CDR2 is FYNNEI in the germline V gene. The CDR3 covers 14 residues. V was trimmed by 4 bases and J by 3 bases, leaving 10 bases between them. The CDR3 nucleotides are TGTGCCAGCAGTGGAGCCGGGATCAATCAGCCCCAGCATTTT. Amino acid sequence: CASSGAGINQPQHF. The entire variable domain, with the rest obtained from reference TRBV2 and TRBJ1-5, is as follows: EPEVTQTPSHQVTQMGQEVILRCVPISNHLYFYWYRQILGQKVEFLVSFYNNEISEKSEIFDDQFSVERPDGSNFTLKIRSTKLEDSAMYFCASSGAGINQPQHFGDGTRLSIL.

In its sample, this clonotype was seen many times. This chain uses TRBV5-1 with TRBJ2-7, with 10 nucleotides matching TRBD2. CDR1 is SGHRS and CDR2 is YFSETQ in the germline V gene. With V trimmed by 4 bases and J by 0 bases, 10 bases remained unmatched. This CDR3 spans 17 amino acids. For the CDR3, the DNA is TGCGCCAGCAGCCCAGGTCCGGGACTAGCGCGCTCCTACGAGCAGTACTTC. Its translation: CASSPGPGLARSYEQYF.

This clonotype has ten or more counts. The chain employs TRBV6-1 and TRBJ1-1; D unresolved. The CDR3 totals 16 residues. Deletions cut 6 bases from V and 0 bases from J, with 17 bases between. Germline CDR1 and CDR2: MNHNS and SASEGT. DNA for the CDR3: TGTGCCAGCAGCGAACTCGCCGCAGGAGTGAACACTGAAGCTTTCTTT. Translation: CASSELAAGVNTEAFF.

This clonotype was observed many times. CDR3 residues: CASSPSEDFYGYTF. In DNA, the CDR3 is TGCGCCAGCAGCCCGTCTGAGGATTTCTATGGCTACACCTTC. This chain connects TRBV5-1 to TRBJ1-2; unclear D gene. The germline gives CDR1 SGHRS, CDR2 YFSETQ. The CDR3 sequence is 14 residues long. Trimming removed 4 bases from V and 4 bases from J, with 14 bases in between.

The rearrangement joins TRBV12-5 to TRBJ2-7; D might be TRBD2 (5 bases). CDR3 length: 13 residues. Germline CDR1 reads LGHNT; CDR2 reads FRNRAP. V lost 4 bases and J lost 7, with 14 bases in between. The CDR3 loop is CASGSNQWEEQYF. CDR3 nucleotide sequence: TGTGCTAGTGGTTCAAACCAATGGGAGGAGCAGTACTTC.

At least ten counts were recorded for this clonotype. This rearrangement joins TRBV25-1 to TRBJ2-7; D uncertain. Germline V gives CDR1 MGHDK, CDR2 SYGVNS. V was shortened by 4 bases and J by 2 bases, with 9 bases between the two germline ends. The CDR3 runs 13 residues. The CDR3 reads CASSARSAYEQYF. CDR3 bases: TGTGCCAGCAGTGCCAGGTCGGCCTACGAGCAGTACTTC.

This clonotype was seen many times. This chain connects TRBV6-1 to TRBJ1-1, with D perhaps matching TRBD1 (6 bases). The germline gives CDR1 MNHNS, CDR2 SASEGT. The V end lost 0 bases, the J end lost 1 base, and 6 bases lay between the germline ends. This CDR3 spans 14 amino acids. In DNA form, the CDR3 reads TGTGCCAGCAGTGAAGCCAGGGGGAACACTGAAGCTTTCTTT. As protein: CASSEARGNTEAFF.

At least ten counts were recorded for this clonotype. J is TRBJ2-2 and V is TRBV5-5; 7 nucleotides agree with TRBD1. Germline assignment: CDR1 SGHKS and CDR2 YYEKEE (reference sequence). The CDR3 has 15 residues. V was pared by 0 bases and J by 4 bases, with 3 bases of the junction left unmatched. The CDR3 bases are TGTGCCAGCAGCTTGGCCCAGGGGGTCACCGGGGAGCTGTTTTTT. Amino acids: CASSLAQGVTGELFF.

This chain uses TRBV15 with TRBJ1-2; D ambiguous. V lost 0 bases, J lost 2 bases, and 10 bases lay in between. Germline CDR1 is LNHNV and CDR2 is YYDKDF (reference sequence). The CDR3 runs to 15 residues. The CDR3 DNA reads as TGTGCCACCAGCAGAGATCTTGGTCAGAACTATGGCTACACCTTC. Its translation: CATSRDLGQNYGYTF.

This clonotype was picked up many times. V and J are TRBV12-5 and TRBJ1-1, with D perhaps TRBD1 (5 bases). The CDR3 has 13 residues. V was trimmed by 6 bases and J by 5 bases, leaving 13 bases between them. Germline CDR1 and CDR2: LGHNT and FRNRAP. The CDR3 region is CASGPRGETEAFF. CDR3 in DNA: TGTGCTAGTGGCCCCCGAGGGGAGACTGAAGCTTTCTTT. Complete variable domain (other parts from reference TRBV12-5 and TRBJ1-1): DARVTQTPRHKVTEMGQEVTMRCQPILGHNTVFWYRQTMMQGLELLAYFRNRAPLDDSGMPKDRFSAEMPDATLATLKIQPSEPRDSAVYFCASGPRGETEAFFGQGTRLTVV.

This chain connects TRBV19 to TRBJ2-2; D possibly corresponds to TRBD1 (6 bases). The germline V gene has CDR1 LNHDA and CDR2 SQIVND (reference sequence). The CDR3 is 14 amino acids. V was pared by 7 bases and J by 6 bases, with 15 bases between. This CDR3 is CASKGRGVAGELFF. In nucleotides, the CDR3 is TGTGCCAGTAAGGGCAGGGGCGTCGCCGGGGAGCTGTTTTTT.

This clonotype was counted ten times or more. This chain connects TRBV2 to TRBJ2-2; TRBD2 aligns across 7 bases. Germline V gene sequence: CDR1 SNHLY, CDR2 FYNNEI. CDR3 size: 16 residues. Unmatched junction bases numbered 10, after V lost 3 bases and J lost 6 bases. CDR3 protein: CASSDVGLLSPGELFF. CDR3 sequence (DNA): TGTGCCAGCAGTGACGTGGGACTACTCTCCCCCGGGGAGCTGTTTTTT.

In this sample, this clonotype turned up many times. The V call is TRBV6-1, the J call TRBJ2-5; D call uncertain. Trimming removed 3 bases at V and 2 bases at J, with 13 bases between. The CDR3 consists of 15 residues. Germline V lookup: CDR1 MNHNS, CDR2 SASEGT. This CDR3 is CASSDPLGWQETQYF. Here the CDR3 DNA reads TGTGCCAGCAGTGACCCTTTAGGTTGGCAAGAGACCCAGTACTTC.

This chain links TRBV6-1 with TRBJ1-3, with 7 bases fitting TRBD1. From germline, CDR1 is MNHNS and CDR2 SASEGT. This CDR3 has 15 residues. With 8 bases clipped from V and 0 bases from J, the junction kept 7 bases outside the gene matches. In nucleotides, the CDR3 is TGTGCCAGCCGAGCCGCAGGGGGCTCTGGAAACACCATATATTTT. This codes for CASRAAGGSGNTIYF.

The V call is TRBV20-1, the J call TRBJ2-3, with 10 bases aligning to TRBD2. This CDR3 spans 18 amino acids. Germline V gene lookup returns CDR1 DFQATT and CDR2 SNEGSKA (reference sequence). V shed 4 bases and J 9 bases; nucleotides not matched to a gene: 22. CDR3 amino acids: CSAKGASGSPVRSVTQYF. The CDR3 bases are TGCAGTGCTAAGGGCGCTAGCGGGAGCCCCGTGAGATCTGTCACGCAGTATTTT.

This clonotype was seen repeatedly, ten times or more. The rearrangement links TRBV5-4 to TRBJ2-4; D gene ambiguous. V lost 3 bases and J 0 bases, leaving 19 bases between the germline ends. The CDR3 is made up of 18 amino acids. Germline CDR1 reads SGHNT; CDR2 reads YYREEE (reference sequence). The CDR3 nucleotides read TGTGCCAGCAGCTCCCCCCAATTGGAGTGGGTAGCCAAAAACATTCAGTACTTC. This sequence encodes CASSSPQLEWVAKNIQYF.

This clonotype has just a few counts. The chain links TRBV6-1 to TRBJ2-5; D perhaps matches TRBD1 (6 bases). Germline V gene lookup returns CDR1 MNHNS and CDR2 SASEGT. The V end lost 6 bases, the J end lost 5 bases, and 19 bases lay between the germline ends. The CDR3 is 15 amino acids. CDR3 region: CASSLTGPAGETQYF. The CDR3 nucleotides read TGTGCCAGCAGCCTTACAGGGCCCGCCGGGGAGACCCAGTACTTC.

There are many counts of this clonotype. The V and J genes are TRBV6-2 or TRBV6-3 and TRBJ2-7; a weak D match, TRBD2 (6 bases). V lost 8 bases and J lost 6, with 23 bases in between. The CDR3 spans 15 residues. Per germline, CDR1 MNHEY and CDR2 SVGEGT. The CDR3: CASGGRGGPSTEQYF. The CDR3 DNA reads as TGTGCCAGCGGCGGGCGGGGAGGCCCGTCTACCGAGCAGTACTTC.

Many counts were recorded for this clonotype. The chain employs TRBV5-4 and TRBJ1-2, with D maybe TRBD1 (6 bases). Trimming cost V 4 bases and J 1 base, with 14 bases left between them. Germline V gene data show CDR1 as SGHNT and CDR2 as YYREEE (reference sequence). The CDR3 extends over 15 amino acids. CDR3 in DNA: TGTGCCAGCAGCGGCAGGGGAAGGGATAACTATGGCTACACCTTC. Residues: CASSGRGRDNYGYTF.

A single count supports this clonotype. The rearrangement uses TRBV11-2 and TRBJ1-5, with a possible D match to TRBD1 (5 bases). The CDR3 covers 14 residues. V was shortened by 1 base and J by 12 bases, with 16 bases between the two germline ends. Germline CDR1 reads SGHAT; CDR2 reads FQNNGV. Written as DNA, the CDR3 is TGTGCCAGCAGCTTAGGAGTGGGTTCAGGGAACCAGCATTTT. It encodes CASSLGVGSGNQHF.